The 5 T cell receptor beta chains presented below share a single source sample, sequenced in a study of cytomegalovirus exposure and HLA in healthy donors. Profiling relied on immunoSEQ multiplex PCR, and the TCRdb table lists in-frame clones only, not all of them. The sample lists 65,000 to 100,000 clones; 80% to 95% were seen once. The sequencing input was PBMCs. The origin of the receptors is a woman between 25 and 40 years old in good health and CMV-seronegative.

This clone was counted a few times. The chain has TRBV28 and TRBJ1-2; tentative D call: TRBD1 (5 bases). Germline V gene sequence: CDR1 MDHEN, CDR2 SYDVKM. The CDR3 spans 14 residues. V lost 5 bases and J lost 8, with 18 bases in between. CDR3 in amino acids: CASSVGGGTEGYTF. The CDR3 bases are TGTGCCAGCAGTGTTGGGGGGGGTACTGAGGGCTACACCTTC.

In DNA, the CDR3 is TGTGCCAGCAGGGGGACAGGGGGGTACACCTTC. Protein: CASRGTGGYTF. This rearrangement joins TRBV27 to TRBJ1-2, with TRBD1 identical over 11 bases. This CDR3 comprises 11 residues. Per germline, CDR1 MNHEY and CDR2 SMNVEV (reference sequence). Trimming took 6 bases from V and 11 from J; bases not matched to a gene: 2.

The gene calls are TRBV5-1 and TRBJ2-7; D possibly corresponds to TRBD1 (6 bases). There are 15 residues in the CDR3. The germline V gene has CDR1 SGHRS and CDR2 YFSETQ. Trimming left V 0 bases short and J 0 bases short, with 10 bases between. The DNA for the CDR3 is TGCGCCAGCAGCTTGGAAGGACAGTCCTCCTACGAGCAGTACTTC. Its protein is CASSLEGQSSYEQYF.

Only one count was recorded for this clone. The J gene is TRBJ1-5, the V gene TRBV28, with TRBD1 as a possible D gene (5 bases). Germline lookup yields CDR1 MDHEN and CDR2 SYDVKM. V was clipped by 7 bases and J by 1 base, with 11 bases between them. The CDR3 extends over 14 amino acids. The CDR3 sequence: CASNQGGSNQPQHF. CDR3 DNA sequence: TGTGCCAGCAATCAGGGAGGGAGCAATCAGCCCCAGCATTTT.

CDR3 amino acids: CASSHPLGAGGQGGELFF. CDR3 in DNA: TGTGCCAGCAGCCACCCCCTGGGGGCGGGAGGGCAAGGCGGGGAGCTGTTTTTT. This chain joins TRBV28 and TRBJ2-2; 9 nucleotides match TRBD2. This CDR3 has 18 residues. CDR1 and CDR2 (germline): MDHEN, SYDVKM. V shed 6 bases, J shed 7 bases, and the junction held 18 bases outside the gene matches.